The clone carrying this T cell receptor (beta chain) was counted only a few times. No antigen is known for it. The investigators amplified TCR beta CDR3 regions from RNA transcripts. First-round RT-PCR with HTBI primers amplified the TCR CDR3 region. MiXCR, applied by TCRdb to the multiplex PCR reads, yields one record per CDR3 protein. Among around 690,000 distinct CDR3 sequences listed, 17% were seen once. The entry originates in a study of T cells in Graves' hyperthyroidism and ophthalmopathy. Points from the study as a whole: Blood shared most expanded thyroid clonotypes above 0.001.

CDR1 and CDR2 (germline): MNHNS, SASEGT. Germline trimming cut 5 bases from V and 0 bases from J; bases unmatched to any gene: 4. This CDR3 has 15 residues. Material: blood. The sequence was collected from a man aged 50 or older with Graves' hyperthyroidism. The V and J genes are TRBV6-1 and TRBJ1-5; 7 nucleotides line up with TRBD1. CDR3 nucleotide sequence: TGTGCCAGCAGTCGTACAGGGGATAGCAATCAGCCCCAGCATTTT. Translated: CASSRTGDSNQPQHF.